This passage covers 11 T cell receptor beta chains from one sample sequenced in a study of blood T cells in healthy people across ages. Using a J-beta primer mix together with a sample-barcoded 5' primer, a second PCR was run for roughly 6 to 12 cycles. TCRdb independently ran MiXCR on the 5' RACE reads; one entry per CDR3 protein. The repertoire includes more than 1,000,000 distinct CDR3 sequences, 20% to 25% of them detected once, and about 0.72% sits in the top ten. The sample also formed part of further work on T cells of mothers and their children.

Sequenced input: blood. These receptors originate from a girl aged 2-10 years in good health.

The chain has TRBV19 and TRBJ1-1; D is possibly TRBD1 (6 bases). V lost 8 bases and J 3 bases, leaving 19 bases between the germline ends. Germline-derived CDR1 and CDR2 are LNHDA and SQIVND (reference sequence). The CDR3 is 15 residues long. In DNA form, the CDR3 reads TGTGCCAGTTTGCCCAGGGGACGTGTTGACACTGAAGCTTTCTTT. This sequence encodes CASLPRGRVDTEAFF.

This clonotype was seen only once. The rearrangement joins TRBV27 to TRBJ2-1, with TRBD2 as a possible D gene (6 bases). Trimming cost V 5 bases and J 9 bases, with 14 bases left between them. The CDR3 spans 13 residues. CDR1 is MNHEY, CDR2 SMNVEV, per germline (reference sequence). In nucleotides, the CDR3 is TGTGCCAGCAGTCTCGGGACTCAGGGTGAGCAGTTCTTC. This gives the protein CASSLGTQGEQFF.

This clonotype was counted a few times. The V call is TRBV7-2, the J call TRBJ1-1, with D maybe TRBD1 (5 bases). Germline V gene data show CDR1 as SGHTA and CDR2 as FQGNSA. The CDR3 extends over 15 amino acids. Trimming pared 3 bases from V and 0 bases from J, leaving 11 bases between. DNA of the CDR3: TGTGCCAGCAGCTTGGGGGATATGGTGAACACTGAAGCTTTCTTT. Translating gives CASSLGDMVNTEAFF.

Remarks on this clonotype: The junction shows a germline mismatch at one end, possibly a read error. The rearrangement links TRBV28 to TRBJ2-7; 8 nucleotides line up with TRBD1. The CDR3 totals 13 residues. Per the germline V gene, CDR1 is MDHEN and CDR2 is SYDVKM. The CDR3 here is CAGSLSGGSEQYF. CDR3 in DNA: TGTGCCGGCAGTTTGTCAGGGGGCAGCGAGCAGTACTTC.

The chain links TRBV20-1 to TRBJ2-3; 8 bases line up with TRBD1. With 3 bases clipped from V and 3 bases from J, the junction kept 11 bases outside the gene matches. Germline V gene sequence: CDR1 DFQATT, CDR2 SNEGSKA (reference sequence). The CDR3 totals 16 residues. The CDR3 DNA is TGCAGTGCTAGTCCTCTCTGGACAGGGAAAACAGATACGCAGTATTTT. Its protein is CSASPLWTGKTDTQYF.

The CDR3: CASSSQIGQRRTNEKLFF. The DNA for the CDR3 is TGTGCCAGCAGCTCCCAAATCGGCCAAAGGAGAACTAATGAAAAACTGTTTTTT. The V and J genes are TRBV11-2 and TRBJ1-4, with D hard to call. Per the germline V gene, CDR1 is SGHAT and CDR2 is FQNNGV. The CDR3 consists of 18 residues. Trimming cost V 4 bases and J 1 base, with 19 bases left between them.

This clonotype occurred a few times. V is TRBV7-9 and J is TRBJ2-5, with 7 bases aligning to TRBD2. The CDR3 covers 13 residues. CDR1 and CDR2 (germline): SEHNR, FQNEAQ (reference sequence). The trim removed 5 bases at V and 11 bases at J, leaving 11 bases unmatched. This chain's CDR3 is CASSPRTSWEQYF. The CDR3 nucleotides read TGTGCCAGCAGCCCTAGGACTAGTTGGGAGCAGTACTTC.

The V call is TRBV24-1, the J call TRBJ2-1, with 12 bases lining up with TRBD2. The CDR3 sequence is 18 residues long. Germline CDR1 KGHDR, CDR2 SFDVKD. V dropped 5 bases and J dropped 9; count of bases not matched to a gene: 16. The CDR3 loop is CATSVPSSSGGVLSEQFF. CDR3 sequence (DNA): TGTGCCACCAGTGTTCCCTCATCTAGCGGGGGGGTTCTTAGTGAGCAGTTCTTC.

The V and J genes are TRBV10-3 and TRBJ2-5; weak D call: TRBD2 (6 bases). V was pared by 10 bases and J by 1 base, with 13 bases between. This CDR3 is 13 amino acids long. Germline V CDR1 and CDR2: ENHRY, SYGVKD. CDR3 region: CATGPGLQETQYF. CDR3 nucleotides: TGTGCCACGGGGCCGGGACTCCAAGAGACCCAGTACTTC.

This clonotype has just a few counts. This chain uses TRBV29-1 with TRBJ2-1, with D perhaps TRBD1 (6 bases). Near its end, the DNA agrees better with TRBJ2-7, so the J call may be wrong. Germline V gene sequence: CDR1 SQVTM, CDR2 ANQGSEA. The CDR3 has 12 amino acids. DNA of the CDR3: TGCAGCGTTCGACCAGGGGTGGGCGAGCAGTACTTC. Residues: CSVRPGVGEQYF.

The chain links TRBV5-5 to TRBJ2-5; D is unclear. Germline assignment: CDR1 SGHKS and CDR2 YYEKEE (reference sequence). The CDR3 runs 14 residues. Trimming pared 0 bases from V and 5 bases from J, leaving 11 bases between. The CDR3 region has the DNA TGTGCCAGCAGCTTGGAAACGATGCAGGAGACCCAGTACTTC. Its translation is CASSLETMQETQYF.